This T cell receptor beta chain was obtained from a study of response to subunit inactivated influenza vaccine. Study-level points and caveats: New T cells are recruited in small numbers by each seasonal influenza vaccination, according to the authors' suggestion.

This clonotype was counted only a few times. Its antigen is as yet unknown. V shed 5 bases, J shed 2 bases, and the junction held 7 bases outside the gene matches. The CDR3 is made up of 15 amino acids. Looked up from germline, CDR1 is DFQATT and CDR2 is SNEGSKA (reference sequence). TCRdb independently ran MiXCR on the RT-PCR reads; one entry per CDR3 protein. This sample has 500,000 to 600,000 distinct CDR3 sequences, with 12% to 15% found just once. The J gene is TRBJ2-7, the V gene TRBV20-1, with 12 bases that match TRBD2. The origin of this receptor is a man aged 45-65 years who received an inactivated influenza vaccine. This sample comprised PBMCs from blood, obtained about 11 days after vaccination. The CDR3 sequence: CSALTTSGRPYEQYF. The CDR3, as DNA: TGCAGTGCTTTAACGACTAGCGGGAGACCCTACGAGCAGTACTTC.